This TCR beta chain comes out of a study of shared T cell receptors in the human thymus. Repertoires were generated with immunoSEQ multiplex PCR, while TCRdb's copy carries only in-frame clones and drops some. The table shows roughly 410,000 clones, with around 95% occurring only once. The CDR3 runs 20 residues. V gave up 0 bases and J gave up 0 bases; unmatched junction bases: 12. Germline CDR1 MGHRA, CDR2 YSYEKL. The V gene is TRBV4-1, the J gene TRBJ2-3; 10 nucleotides align to TRBD2. The receptor's source is a human donor. Input material: thymocytes. CDR3 DNA: TGCGCCAGCAGCCAAGATTGTGGCCCGACTAGCGGGCGGAGCACAGATACGCAGTATTTT. Its translation is CASSQDCGPTSGRSTDTQYF.